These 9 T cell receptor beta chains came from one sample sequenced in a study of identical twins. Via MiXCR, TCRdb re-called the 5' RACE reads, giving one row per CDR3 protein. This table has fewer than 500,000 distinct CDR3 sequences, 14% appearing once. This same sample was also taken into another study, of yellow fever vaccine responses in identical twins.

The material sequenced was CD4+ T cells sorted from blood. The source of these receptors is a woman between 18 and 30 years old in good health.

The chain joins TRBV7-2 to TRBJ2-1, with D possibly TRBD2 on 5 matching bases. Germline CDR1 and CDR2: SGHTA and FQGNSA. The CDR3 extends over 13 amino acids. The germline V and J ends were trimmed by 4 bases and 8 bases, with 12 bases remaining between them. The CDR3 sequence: CASSYRRADEQFF. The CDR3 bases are TGTGCCAGCAGCTATAGGCGGGCGGATGAGCAGTTCTTC.

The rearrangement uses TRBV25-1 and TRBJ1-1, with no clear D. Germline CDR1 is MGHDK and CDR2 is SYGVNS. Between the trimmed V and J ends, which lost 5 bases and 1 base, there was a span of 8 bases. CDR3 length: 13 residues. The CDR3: CASSIPGNTEAFF. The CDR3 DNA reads TGTGCCAGCAGTATACCGGGGAACACTGAAGCTTTCTTT.

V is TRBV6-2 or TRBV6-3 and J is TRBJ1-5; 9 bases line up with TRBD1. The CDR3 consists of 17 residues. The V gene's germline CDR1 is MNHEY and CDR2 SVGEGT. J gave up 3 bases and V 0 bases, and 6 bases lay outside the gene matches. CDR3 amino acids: CASSYSGGQGLNQPQHF. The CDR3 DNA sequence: TGTGCCAGCAGTTACTCGGGGGGACAGGGCCTCAATCAGCCCCAGCATTTT.

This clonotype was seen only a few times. CDR3 protein: CASSFRMNTEAFF. The CDR3 coding sequence is TGTGCCAGCAGCTTTCGGATGAACACTGAAGCTTTCTTT. The J gene is TRBJ1-1, the V gene TRBV7-2; no reliable D call. The CDR3 is 13 amino acids. V lost 3 bases, J lost 0 bases, and 5 bases lay in between. In germline, CDR1 is SGHTA, CDR2 FQGNSA.

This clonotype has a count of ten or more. Here the CDR3 DNA reads TGCAGCGCGCTGTTAAACTACGAGCAGTACTTC. Amino acids: CSALLNYEQYF. The gene calls are TRBV29-1 and TRBJ2-7; D gene uncertain. Germline CDR1 and CDR2: SQVTM and ANQGSEA. V was pared by 7 bases and J by 3 bases, with 10 bases between. The CDR3 extends over 11 amino acids.

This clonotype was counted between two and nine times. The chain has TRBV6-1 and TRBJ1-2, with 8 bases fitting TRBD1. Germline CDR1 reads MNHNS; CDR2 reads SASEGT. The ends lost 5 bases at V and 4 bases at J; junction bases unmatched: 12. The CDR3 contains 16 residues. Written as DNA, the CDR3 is TGTGCCAGCAGTCCTACCGGGACAGGCAAGGGCTATGGCTACACCTTC. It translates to CASSPTGTGKGYGYTF.

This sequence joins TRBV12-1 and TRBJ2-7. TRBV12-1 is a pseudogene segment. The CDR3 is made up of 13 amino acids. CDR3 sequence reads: CASSFDFEREQYF. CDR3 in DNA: TGTGCCAGCAGCTTTGATTTCGAGCGCGAGCAGTACTTC.

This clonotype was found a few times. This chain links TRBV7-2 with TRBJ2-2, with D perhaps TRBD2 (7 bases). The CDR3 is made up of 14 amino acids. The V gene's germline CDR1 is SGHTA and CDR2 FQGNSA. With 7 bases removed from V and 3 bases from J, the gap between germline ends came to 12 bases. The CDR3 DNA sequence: TGTGCCAGCAAGCTAGGGGGGGACACCGGGGAGCTGTTTTTT. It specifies CASKLGGDTGELFF.

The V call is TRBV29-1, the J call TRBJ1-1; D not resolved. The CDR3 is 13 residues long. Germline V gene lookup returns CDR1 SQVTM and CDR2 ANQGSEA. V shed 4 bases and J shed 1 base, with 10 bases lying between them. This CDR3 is CSVARGWNTEAFF. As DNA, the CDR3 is TGCAGCGTTGCCCGGGGTTGGAACACTGAAGCTTTCTTT.